This paragraph reports one T cell receptor beta chain. What it binds is not known. It was with random hexamers that 0.5 to 1 ug RNA was reverse transcribed. The CDR3 of TCR beta was amplified by immunoSEQ multiplex PCR across 54 Vbeta and 13 Jbeta. MiXCR, applied by TCRdb to the immunoSEQ multiplex PCR reads, yields one record per CDR3 protein. The table includes some 200,000 distinct CDR3 sequences, 95% detected once. The sample comes from a study of CD8 T cells in Susac syndrome. The CDR3 length is 13 residues. Germline V gene lookup returns CDR1 LGHNA and CDR2 YNFKEQ. V was shortened by 3 bases and J by 8 bases, with 11 bases between the two germline ends. Study findings and constraints: By the study's own acknowledgment, its TCR sequencing and HLA analysis included relatively few individuals.

The sequence was collected from a human donor with multiple sclerosis. The sequenced sample consisted of CD4+ T cells from PBMCs. V is TRBV4-2 and J is TRBJ2-1; D not certain. CDR3 nucleotides: TGTGCCAGCAGCCATTCAACCGGACATGAGCAGTTCTTC. Translated, it gives CASSHSTGHEQFF.